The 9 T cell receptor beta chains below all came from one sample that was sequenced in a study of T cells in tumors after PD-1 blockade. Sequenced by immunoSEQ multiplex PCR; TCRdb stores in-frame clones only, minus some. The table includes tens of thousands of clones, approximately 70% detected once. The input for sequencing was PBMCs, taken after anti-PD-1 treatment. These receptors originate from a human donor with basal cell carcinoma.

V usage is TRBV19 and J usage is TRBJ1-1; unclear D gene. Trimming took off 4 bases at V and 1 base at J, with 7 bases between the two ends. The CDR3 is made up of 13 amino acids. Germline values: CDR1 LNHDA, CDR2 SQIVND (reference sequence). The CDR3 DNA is TGTGCCAGTAGTAGGCAGACGAACACTGAAGCTTTCTTT. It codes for CASSRQTNTEAFF.

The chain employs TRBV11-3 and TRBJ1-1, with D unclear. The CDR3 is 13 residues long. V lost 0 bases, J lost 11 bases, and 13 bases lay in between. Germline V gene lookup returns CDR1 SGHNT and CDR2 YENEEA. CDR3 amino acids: CASSLDAGKGAFF. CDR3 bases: TGTGCCAGCAGCTTAGACGCGGGAAAGGGCGCTTTCTTT.

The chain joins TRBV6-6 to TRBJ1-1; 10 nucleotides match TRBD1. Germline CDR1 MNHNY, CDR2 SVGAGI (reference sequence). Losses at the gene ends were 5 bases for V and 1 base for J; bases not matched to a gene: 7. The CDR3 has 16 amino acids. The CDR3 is CASSADRGLTNTEAFF. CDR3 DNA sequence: TGTGCCAGCAGTGCCGACAGGGGGCTTACGAACACTGAAGCTTTCTTT.

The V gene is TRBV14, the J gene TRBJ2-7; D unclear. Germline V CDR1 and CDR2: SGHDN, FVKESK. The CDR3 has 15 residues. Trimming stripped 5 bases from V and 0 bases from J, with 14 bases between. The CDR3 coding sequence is TGTGCCAGCAGCTGGGTGGGCATCTCCTCCTACGAGCAGTACTTC. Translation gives CASSWVGISSYEQYF.

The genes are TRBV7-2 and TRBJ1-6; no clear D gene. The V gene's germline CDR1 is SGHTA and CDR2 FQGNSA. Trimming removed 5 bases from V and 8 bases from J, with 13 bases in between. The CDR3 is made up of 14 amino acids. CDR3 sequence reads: CASSPDIGYSPLHF. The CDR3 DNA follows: TGTGCCAGCAGCCCAGACATTGGGTATTCACCCCTCCACTTT.

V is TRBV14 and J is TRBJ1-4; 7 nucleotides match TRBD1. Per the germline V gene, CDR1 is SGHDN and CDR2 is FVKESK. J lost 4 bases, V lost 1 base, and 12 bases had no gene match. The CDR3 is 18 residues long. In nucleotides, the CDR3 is TGTGCCAGCAGCCAAGGGTTTTGGGGACAGACTTATAATGAAAAACTGTTTTTT. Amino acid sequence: CASSQGFWGQTYNEKLFF.

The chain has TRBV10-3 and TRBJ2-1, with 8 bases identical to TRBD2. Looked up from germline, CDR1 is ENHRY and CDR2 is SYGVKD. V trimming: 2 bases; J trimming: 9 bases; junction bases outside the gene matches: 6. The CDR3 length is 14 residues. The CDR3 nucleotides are TGTGCCATCAGTGAGCGGGGGGGCCCGGGTGAGCAGTTCTTC. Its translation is CAISERGGPGEQFF.

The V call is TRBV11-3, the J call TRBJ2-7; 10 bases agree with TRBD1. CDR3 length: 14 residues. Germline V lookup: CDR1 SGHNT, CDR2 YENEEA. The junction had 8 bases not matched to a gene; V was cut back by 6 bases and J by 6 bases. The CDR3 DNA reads TGTGCCAGCAGACTGACAGGGGGCGCAGGCGAGCAGTACTTC. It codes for CASRLTGGAGEQYF.

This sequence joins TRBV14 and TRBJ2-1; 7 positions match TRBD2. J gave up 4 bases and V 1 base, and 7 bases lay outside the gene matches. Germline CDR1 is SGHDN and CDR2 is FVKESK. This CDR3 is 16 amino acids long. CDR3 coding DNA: TGTGCCAGCAGCCAAGCCGGGCTAGCGGCGTACAATGAGCAGTTCTTC. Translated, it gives CASSQAGLAAYNEQFF.